This is a list of T cell receptor beta chains from one sample in a study of T cells in Graves' hyperthyroidism and ophthalmopathy. TCRdb fed the multiplex PCR reads into MiXCR, producing one record per CDR3 protein. The table has roughly 800,000 distinct CDR3 sequences, roughly 40% seen once. The sequenced sample was blood. These receptors all stem from a young man with Graves' hyperthyroidism. Both conserved end residues are part of each CDR3. A D gene is named only where the DNA matches it firmly. Expanded clones get a size class; other rows say once, few or many, or leave the size out.

size	V	D	J	DNA	CDR3
-	TRBV7-9	-	TRBJ1-6	TGTGCCAGCAGCTTAGCCGACAGAAATAATTCACCCCTCCACTTT	CASSLADRNNSPLHF
few	TRBV6-5	-	TRBJ2-7	TGTGCCAGCAGACCGGGAGACCACTACGAGCAGTACTTC	CASRPGDHYEQYF
few	TRBV4-2	-	TRBJ2-5	TGTGCCAGCAGCCAAGCCCTAGGGGGGGTTGGTGGGGAGACCCAGTACTTC	CASSQALGGVGGETQYF
few	TRBV7-2	-	TRBJ2-7	TGCGCCAGCAGCCGGGGTGGGTCCGACGAGCAGTACTTC	CASSRGGSDEQYF
few	TRBV19	-	TRBJ2-5	TGTGCCAGTAGTAATCCCGGGACCCAAGAGACCCAGTACTTC	CASSNPGTQETQYF
few	TRBV19	-	TRBJ1-1	TGTGCCAGTAGTATAGAATCCGGGACACCGAACACTGAAGCTTTCTTT	CASSIESGTPNTEAFF
many	TRBV7-9	TRBD1	TRBJ1-4	TGTGCCAGCAGCCTAGACAGGGTCAGCGAAAAACTGTTTTTT	CASSLDRVSEKLFF
once	TRBV6-1	-	TRBJ1-4	TGTGCCAGCAGCCCGGGGGGGAACACTGAAAAACTGTTTTTT	CASSPGGNTEKLFF
many	TRBV10-3	-	TRBJ1-2	TGTGCCAGCAGTGCCGGGACACACAAGGTCTCCTATGGCTACACCTTC	CASSAGTHKVSYGYTF
-	TRBV5-1	-	TRBJ1-1	TGTGCCAGCAGCCAAGATCTAGGGACACGAAGGACTGAAGCTTTCTTT	CASSQDLGTRRTEAFF
many	TRBV29-1	-	TRBJ1-1	TGCAGCGTTGTGGCCCAAGCGGACACTGAAGCTTTCTTT	CSVVAQADTEAFF
few	TRBV6-4	-	TRBJ2-6	TGTGCCAGCAGTTACGGGCAGCTCACTGGGGCCAACGTCCTGACTTTC	CASSYGQLTGANVLTF
-	TRBV29-1	TRBD2	TRBJ2-5	TGCAGCTTAGTTCACGGACTAGACAGCGAAGAGACCCAGTACTTC	CSLVHGLDSEETQYF
-	TRBV5-1	-	TRBJ2-2	TGCGCCAGCAGCCAAGATGGCGTACAGGGTACCGGGGAGCTGTTTTTT	CASSQDGVQGTGELFF
many	TRBV29-1	-	TRBJ1-1	TGCAGCGTCCAGGCCTGGACTGACCGGTGGACTGAAGCTTTCTTT	CSVQAWTDRWTEAFF
-	TRBV6-5	-	TRBJ1-6	TGTGCCAGCAGTTACCGGCAGGGTCATAATTCACCCCTCCACTTT	CASSYRQGHNSPLHF
few	TRBV7-9	TRBD1	TRBJ1-4	TGTGCCAGCAGTAACAGACAGGGCTCTTTGGATGAAAAACTGTTTTTT	CASSNRQGSLDEKLFF
-	TRBV6-1	-	TRBJ2-2	TGTGCCAGCAGCTTCTTGGAGGACACCGGGGAGCTGTTTTTT	CASSFLEDTGELFF
-	TRBV20-1	-	TRBJ2-7	TGCAGTGCTAGGGGGCAGCTGGAGCAGTACTTC	CSARGQLEQYF
many	TRBV15	-	TRBJ2-5	TGTGCCACCGGGTCAGACATCCAAGAGACCCAGTACTTC	CATGSDIQETQYF
many	TRBV9	-	TRBJ2-5	TGTGCCAGCAGCGCCGGCCGGGGTATATCGGAGACCCAGTACTTC	CASSAGRGISETQYF
few	TRBV4-3	TRBD2	TRBJ2-7	TGCGCCAGCAGCCTGTCGCTAGCGGGAGCAGACGAGCAGTACTTC	CASSLSLAGADEQYF
-	TRBV2	TRBD1	TRBJ1-6	TGTGCCAGCAGCTTCCGGGACAGGGGCCCCCCCTCTGATTCACCCCTCCACTTT	CASSFRDRGPPSDSPLHF
-	TRBV29-1	-	TRBJ2-7	TGCAGCGTTAGGGACCGGGACAAGTACGAGCAGTACTTC	CSVRDRDKYEQYF
-	TRBV9	-	TRBJ1-1	TGTGCCAGCAGCGCCGCAGGGGCGGACGATGAAGCTTTCTTT	CASSAAGADDEAFF
-	TRBV29-1	-	TRBJ1-1	TGCAGCGTTGAGAGGAATCGTGAAGCTGAAGCTTTCTTT	CSVERNREAEAFF
-	TRBV6-2/TRBV6-3	-	TRBJ1-1	TGTGCCAGCAGTTACGGGGGGGCCGGGAACACTGAAGCTTTCTTT	CASSYGGAGNTEAFF
-	TRBV20-1	TRBD1	TRBJ1-4	TGCAGTGCTAGTCGGTCAGGGGGTCGGTATGAAAAACTGTTTTTT	CSASRSGGRYEKLFF
once	TRBV9	-	TRBJ2-7	TGTGCCAGCAGCGTAACACAGGGAGCCTACGAGCAGTACTTC	CASSVTQGAYEQYF
-	TRBV10-1	TRBD1	TRBJ2-7	TGCGCCAGCATCGGACAGGGCATGAAGTACGAGCAGTACTTC	CASIGQGMKYEQYF